This TCR beta chain stems from a study of blood T cell repertoires in COVID-19. Study in general: All recovered Cohort 3 donors got two negative PCRs, got clearance, or saw symptom resolution.

Original methodology: Amplifying reference gene primers gave estimates of nucleated cell counts. The repertoire was sequenced with immunoSEQ multiplex PCR; TCRdb's copy has only in-frame clones and lacks some. D and trimming were read from the DNA, whereas the V and J calls and clone size are those reported in that table. The sample has under 300,000 clones, 88% seen once. The age range of participants was about 18 to 90 years, with residence in about two dozen US areas. V trimming: 0 bases; J trimming: 6 bases; junction bases outside the gene matches: 4. The germline V gene has CDR1 GTSNPN and CDR2 SVGIG (reference sequence). The CDR3 covers 14 residues.

The rearrangement joins TRBV30 to TRBJ1-5, with 8 bases lining up with TRBD1. This TCR was recovered from a woman in her sixties or seventies in a cohort exposed to, infected with or recovered from COVID-19 (not recorded which). The sequenced material came from PBMCs or T cells enriched from blood (not recorded which). The DNA for the CDR3 is TGTGCCTGGAGTGTACAGGGGGAGGCTCAGCCCCAGCATTTT. Translated: CAWSVQGEAQPQHF.